Below, 2 T cell receptor beta chains from the same sample are listed, as sequenced in a study of blood T cell repertoires in COVID-19. Assay: immunoSEQ multiplex PCR; the TCRdb copy retains only in-frame clones and omits some. The sample lists about 300,000 clones; 65% to 85% were seen once. Sequencing used peripheral blood. These TCRs come from a human donor with COVID-19, enrolled during active disease. The donor label of this sample is uncertain.

This clone was counted a single time. CDR3 in DNA: TGTGCCAGCAGCCTGAGACTAGCGGGAGGGCCGGGTGAGCAGTTCTTC. It is translated as CASSLRLAGGPGEQFF. The V and J genes are TRBV27 and TRBJ2-1; TRBD2 aligns across 14 bases. Trimming removed 6 bases from V and 9 bases from J; junction bases left unmatched: 10. Germline CDR1 and CDR2: MNHEY and SMNVEV (reference sequence). This CDR3 has 16 amino acids.

Only one count was recorded for this clone. The chain has TRBV27 and TRBJ2-7, with a possible D match to TRBD1 (6 bases). Germline V gene sequence: CDR1 MNHEY, CDR2 SMNVEV (reference sequence). CDR3 length equals 15 residues. The V end lost 4 bases, the J end lost 3 bases, and 16 bases lay between the germline ends. The DNA of the CDR3 is TGTGCCAGCAGTTATACAGGGACCCCATACTACGAGCAGTACTTC. Amino acids: CASSYTGTPYYEQYF.